Listed below are T cell receptor beta chains from one sample, sequenced in a study of blood T cell repertoires in COVID-19. Measured with immunoSEQ multiplex PCR; TCRdb has only the in-frame clones, and not every one. The table includes roughly 260,000 clones, roughly nine tenths detected once. The sample comprised PBMCs or T cells enriched from blood (not recorded which). Every receptor here comes from a woman aged 25 to 39 with acute COVID-19. Both conserved end residues are part of each CDR3.

V	J	CDR3
TRBV4-1	TRBJ1-5	CASSQYTPDGGNQPQHF
TRBV25-1	TRBJ2-1	CASSELGGVDEQFF
TRBV2	TRBJ2-7	CASSVGGKQYF
TRBV29-1	TRBJ2-3	CSVEGGASGSTDTQYF
TRBV6-2/TRBV6-3	TRBJ1-5	CASSNRVGSNQPQHF
TRBV29-1	TRBJ1-2	CSVEGQGAYGYTF
TRBV19	TRBJ2-2	CASRTGVHTGELFF
TRBV7-9	TRBJ1-4	CASSSQGREKLFF
TRBV7-6	TRBJ1-6	CASSLEGRISSYNSPLHF
TRBV2	TRBJ1-4	CASIRVLTNEKLFF
TRBV14	TRBJ2-3	CASRVSGENSDTQYF
TRBV5-4	TRBJ2-4	CASSLDRRRIQYF
TRBV4-1	TRBJ1-1	CASSQEEGVAFF
TRBV18	TRBJ2-3	CASSPPIGQMVTQYF
TRBV27	TRBJ2-7	CASSLQGAVYEQYF